This TCR beta chain was recorded in a study of shared clonotypes between healthy human individuals. The protocol was immunoSEQ multiplex PCR, while the TCRdb copy is restricted to in-frame clones and leaves out a portion. This sample has a few million clones, with around 94% found just once. Trimming pared 3 bases from V and 8 bases from J, leaving 10 bases between. The CDR3 has 13 residues. CDR1 is MDHEN and CDR2 is SYDVKM in the germline V gene. This chain links TRBV28 with TRBJ1-4; the D gene is possibly TRBD1 (5 bases). This receptor was obtained from a man aged 18-30 years in good health. Sequenced material: naive CD4+ T cells sorted from blood. The subset was: CD45RA+ positively selected. CDR3 in amino acids: CASSFTGIEKLFF. CDR3 bases: TGTGCCAGCAGTTTCACAGGTATCGAAAAACTGTTTTTT.